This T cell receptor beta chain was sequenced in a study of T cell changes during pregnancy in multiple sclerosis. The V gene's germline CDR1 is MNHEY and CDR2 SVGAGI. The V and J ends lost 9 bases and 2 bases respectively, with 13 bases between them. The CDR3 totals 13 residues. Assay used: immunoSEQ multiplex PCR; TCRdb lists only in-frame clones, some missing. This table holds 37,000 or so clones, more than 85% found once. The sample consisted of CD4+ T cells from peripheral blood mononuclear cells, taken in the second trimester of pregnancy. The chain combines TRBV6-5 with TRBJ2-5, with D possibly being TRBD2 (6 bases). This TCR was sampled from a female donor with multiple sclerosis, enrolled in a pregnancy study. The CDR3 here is CASSGAAQETQYF. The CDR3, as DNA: TGTGCCAGTAGCGGAGCTGCACAAGAGACCCAGTACTTC.